Presented here are 31 T cell receptor beta chains from one specimen sequenced in a study of Graves' ophthalmopathy and Graves' hyperthyroidism. Scientists amplified the TCR beta CDR3 regions from RNA transcripts. First-round RT-PCR employed HTBI primers, with a second-round multiplex PCR after it. MiXCR, run by TCRdb on the multiplex PCR reads, gives a single entry per CDR3 protein. The sample carries hundreds of thousands of distinct CDR3 sequences, roughly 21% recorded once. The sequencing input was peripheral blood. The receptors originated from a woman aged 18 to 35 with stable Graves' hyperthyroidism.

The sample holds many counts of this clonotype. The gene calls are TRBV18 and TRBJ2-5; D gene unclear. Looked up from germline, CDR1 is KGHSH and CDR2 is LQKENI. Trimming shortened V by 3 bases and J by 1 base, and 9 bases separated the two germline ends. This CDR3 has 14 residues. CDR3 coding DNA: TGTGCCAGCTCACCTATCCCCACCCAAGAGACCCAGTACTTC. It codes for CASSPIPTQETQYF.

This sequence joins TRBV18 and TRBJ1-5; a possible D gene is TRBD1 (5 bases). Germline V gene data show CDR1 as KGHSH and CDR2 as LQKENI. CDR3 length: 15 amino acids. The V end was cut by 3 bases, the J end by 9 bases, with 18 bases between. The CDR3 DNA is TGTGCCAGCTCACCTTCTAGAGGGGCCCAGTTGCCCCAGCATTTT. Amino acids: CASSPSRGAQLPQHF.

The chain couples TRBV29-1 to TRBJ2-7; D gene uncertain. V lost 4 bases and J 0 bases, leaving 13 bases between the germline ends. The V gene's germline CDR1 is SQVTM and CDR2 ANQGSEA. The CDR3 is 14 amino acids. The CDR3 here is CSVAGSSDSYEQYF. As DNA, the CDR3 is TGCAGCGTTGCAGGCAGTTCGGACTCCTACGAGCAGTACTTC.

This clonotype was seen ten or more times. The chain combines TRBV11-3 with TRBJ2-2; 7 bases agree with TRBD2. The germline V gene encodes CDR1 SGHNT and CDR2 YENEEA. V was clipped by 6 bases and J by 3 bases; unmatched bases: 7. The CDR3 covers 15 residues. The CDR3 DNA is TGTGCCAGCAGGGGAGGGTTCCCGGACACCGGGGAGCTGTTTTTT. Protein sequence: CASRGGFPDTGELFF.

This clonotype was detected once. As DNA, the CDR3 is TGTGCCAGTAGTATCCAGTCCTCCCTGGGCTATGGCTACACCTTC. It encodes CASSIQSSLGYGYTF. The gene calls are TRBV19 and TRBJ1-2; D is ambiguous. V was trimmed by 3 bases and J by 4 bases, leaving 15 bases between them. The CDR3 length is 15 residues. CDR1 and CDR2 (germline): LNHDA, SQIVND (reference sequence).

Concerning this clonotype itself: This may be a read error: a much more frequent sequence differs by one nucleotide. The gene calls are TRBV11-1 and TRBJ2-4; perhaps TRBD1 as D (5 bases). This CDR3 spans 15 amino acids. Germline V gene lookup returns CDR1 SGHAT and CDR2 FQDESV (reference sequence). This CDR3 is CASSSSTVVANIQHF. The CDR3 DNA follows: TGTGCCAGCAGCTCATCGACAGTCGTTGCGAACATTCAGCACTTC.

In the case of this clonotype: This may be a read error: a much more frequent sequence differs by one nucleotide. The genes are TRBV20-1 and TRBJ1-5; D call uncertain. Germline values: CDR1 DFQATT, CDR2 SNEGSKA (reference sequence). This CDR3 contains 14 residues. The CDR3 protein is CSAIDGRSTQPQHF. CDR3 DNA: TGCAGTGCTATAGACGGACGAAGCACTCAGCCCCAGCATTTT.

CDR3 residues: CASRTVRTEAFF. In DNA, the CDR3 is TGTGCCAGCCGGACAGTTCGGACTGAAGCTTTCTTT. The chain employs TRBV2 and TRBJ1-1; TRBD1 is a possible D gene (6 bases). Per the germline V gene, CDR1 is SNHLY and CDR2 is FYNNEI. Trimming pared 8 bases from V and 5 bases from J, leaving 12 bases between. The CDR3 runs 12 residues. The full variable domain, in which reference TRBV2 and TRBJ1-1 provide the parts outside the CDR3, is EPEVTQTPSHQVTQMGQEVILRCVPISNHLYFYWYRQILGQKVEFLVSFYNNEISEKSEIFDDQFSVERPDGSNFTLKIRSTKLEDSAMYFCASRTVRTEAFFGQGTRLTVV.

There are many counts of this clonotype. The V gene is TRBV14, the J gene TRBJ2-7; D is undetermined. This CDR3 spans 14 amino acids. Per germline, CDR1 SGHDN and CDR2 FVKESK. Trimming pared 3 bases from V and 4 bases from J, leaving 13 bases between. The CDR3 is CASSHGLDEYEQYF. As DNA, the CDR3 is TGTGCCAGCAGCCATGGGCTCGACGAGTACGAGCAGTACTTC.

This clonotype was picked up many times. The chain recombines TRBV4-1 with TRBJ1-2; maybe TRBD1 (5 bases). The CDR3 contains 16 residues. The germline V gene has CDR1 MGHRA and CDR2 YSYEKL. The V end was cut by 3 bases, the J end by 4 bases, with 18 bases between. CDR3 in amino acids: CASSQVWGVGSYGYTF. In DNA, the CDR3 is TGCGCCAGCAGCCAGGTCTGGGGGGTCGGCTCCTATGGCTACACCTTC.

This clonotype appeared many times. The CDR3 here is CASSLPDRVQHF. Written as DNA, the CDR3 is TGTGCCAGCAGTTTGCCGGACAGGGTCCAGCATTTT. The rearrangement uses TRBV12-3 or TRBV12-4 and TRBJ1-5, with 8 bases identical to TRBD1. Losses at the gene ends were 3 bases for V and 12 bases for J; bases not matched to a gene: 4. The CDR3 is 12 amino acids.

This clonotype was picked up a small number of times. The CDR3 DNA is TGCGCCAGCAGCCCTCAGAAGGGGAACACTGAAGCTTTCTTT. Translated, it gives CASSPQKGNTEAFF. V gene TRBV4-1 combines with J gene TRBJ1-1, with D uncertain. From germline, CDR1 is MGHRA and CDR2 YSYEKL. Trimming pared 4 bases from V and 1 base from J, leaving 10 bases between. This CDR3 spans 14 amino acids.

This clonotype was picked up many times. The J gene is TRBJ1-5, the V gene TRBV4-1, with no clear D. Trimming stripped 1 base from V and 5 bases from J, with 9 bases between. Germline V CDR1 and CDR2: MGHRA, YSYEKL. The CDR3 sequence is 14 residues long. CDR3 sequence reads: CASSQGLVYQPQHF. The DNA of the CDR3 is TGCGCCAGCAGCCAAGGGCTCGTCTATCAGCCCCAGCATTTT.

This clonotype was detected a few times. V gene TRBV6-5 combines with J gene TRBJ2-5, with a possible D match to TRBD2 (5 bases). The CDR3 loop spans 14 amino acids. V lost 2 bases and J 5 bases, leaving 12 bases between the germline ends. Germline values: CDR1 MNHEY, CDR2 SVGAGI. The CDR3 reads CASSYRGRLETQYF. In DNA, the CDR3 is TGTGCCAGCAGTTACCGGGGTCGGCTGGAGACCCAGTACTTC.

V and J are TRBV12-3 or TRBV12-4 and TRBJ1-2; no definite D call. Trimming removed 1 base from V and 8 bases from J, with 20 bases in between. This CDR3 spans 16 amino acids. CDR3 protein: CASSLGVEISLGGYTF. The DNA for the CDR3 is TGTGCCAGCAGTTTAGGTGTCGAGATCTCCCTGGGGGGCTACACCTTC.

This clonotype was counted only a few times. J is TRBJ2-7 and V is TRBV6-1; TRBD2 matches 10 bases. Germline lookup yields CDR1 MNHNS and CDR2 SASEGT. V shed 8 bases, J shed 0 bases, and the junction held 7 bases outside the gene matches. CDR3 length: 15 residues. The CDR3 coding sequence is TGTGCCAGCGGGGGGGGACTAGCGATCTCCTACGAGCAGTACTTC. Encoded protein: CASGGGLAISYEQYF.

This clonotype came up many times. The rearrangement links TRBV6-1 to TRBJ2-2; D tentatively reads TRBD1 or TRBD2 (5 bases each). V gave up 9 bases and J gave up 3 bases, with 20 bases separating them. CDR1 and CDR2 (germline): MNHNS, SASEGT. This CDR3 region has 16 residues. This CDR3 reads CARSPGRLEDTGELFF. CDR3 nucleotide sequence: TGTGCCAGGAGCCCGGGGCGACTGGAGGACACCGGGGAGCTGTTTTTT.

This clonotype has only a few counts. The J gene is TRBJ2-3, the V gene TRBV7-2; D gene uncertain. There are 12 residues in the CDR3. From germline, CDR1 is SGHTA and CDR2 FQGNSA. With 1 base removed from V and 5 bases from J, the gap between germline ends came to 4 bases. The CDR3 spells CASSLEVDTQYF. The CDR3 DNA reads TGTGCCAGCAGCTTAGAAGTAGATACGCAGTATTTT.

This clonotype appeared a few times. V usage is TRBV19 and J usage is TRBJ2-7, with 7 bases that match TRBD1. V gave up 6 bases and J gave up 0 bases; unmatched junction bases: 14. Germline V lookup: CDR1 LNHDA, CDR2 SQIVND (reference sequence). CDR3 length: 17 amino acids. The CDR3 DNA reads as TGTGCCAGTAGAAAAAGGACCGGGACAGAGTTCTCCTACGAGCAGTACTTC. It specifies CASRKRTGTEFSYEQYF. Looking up the rest from reference TRBV19 and TRBJ2-7 gives the full variable domain: DGGITQSPKYLFRKEGQNVTLSCEQNLNHDAMYWYRQDPGQGLRLIYYSQIVNDFQKGDIAEGYSVSREKKESFPLTVTSAQKNPTAFYLCASRKRTGTEFSYEQYFGPGTRLTVT.

This sequence joins TRBV6-1 and TRBJ1-5, with 9 bases aligning to TRBD1. V was pared by 7 bases and J by 7 bases, with 14 bases of the junction left unmatched. Germline values: CDR1 MNHNS, CDR2 SASEGT. This CDR3 comprises 16 residues. CDR3 DNA: TGTGCCAGCACTATCTGGGACAGGGAAGGAACGCAGCCCCAGCATTTT. As protein: CASTIWDREGTQPQHF.

This clonotype was seen at least ten times. V usage is TRBV7-9 and J usage is TRBJ2-7; D is ambiguous. V was pared by 4 bases and J by 7 bases, with 11 bases between. Per germline, CDR1 SEHNR and CDR2 FQNEAQ (reference sequence). The CDR3 contains 12 residues. The CDR3 region has the DNA TGTGCCAGCAGCTCGATATTACCGGAGCAGTACTTC. This gives the protein CASSSILPEQYF.

This clonotype was picked up many times. The rearrangement joins TRBV15 to TRBJ2-7; a possible D gene is TRBD2 (6 bases). Between the trimmed V and J ends, which lost 3 bases and 2 bases, there was a span of 11 bases. The CDR3 runs to 14 residues. In germline, CDR1 is LNHNV, CDR2 YYDKDF (reference sequence). CDR3 DNA sequence: TGTGCCACCAGCAGTTTCGGGGGTCCCTACGAGCAGTACTTC. It codes for CATSSFGGPYEQYF.

This clonotype was picked up many times. CDR3 coding DNA: TGTGCCAGTAGTAAACAGGGGGCGTTCTTCCCCGGGGAGCTGTTTTTT. This codes for CASSKQGAFFPGELFF. The rearrangement joins TRBV19 to TRBJ2-2; 9 bases are shared with TRBD1. There are 16 residues in the CDR3. V was pared by 4 bases and J by 6 bases, with 9 bases of the junction left unmatched. Germline V gene sequence: CDR1 LNHDA, CDR2 SQIVND (reference sequence).

In its sample, this clonotype was seen once. The chain employs TRBV11-2 and TRBJ2-7; a weak D match, TRBD2 (6 bases). The CDR3 has 12 residues. Germline-derived CDR1 and CDR2 are SGHAT and FQNNGV. The V end lost 6 bases, the J end lost 5 bases, and 11 bases lay between the germline ends. The DNA for the CDR3 is TGTGCCAGCAGACCAAGCGGGCACGAGCAGTACTTC. This encodes CASRPSGHEQYF. Looking up the rest from reference TRBV11-2 and TRBJ2-7 gives the full variable domain: EAGVAQSPRYKIIEKRQSVAFWCNPISGHATLYWYQQILGQGPKLLIQFQNNGVVDDSQLPKDRFSAERLKGVDSTLKIQPAKLEDSAVYLCASRPSGHEQYFGPGTRLTVT.

This clonotype came up many times. V and J are TRBV7-8 and TRBJ1-5; 8 positions match TRBD1. The CDR3 runs to 16 residues. V gave up 3 bases and J gave up 1 base; unmatched junction bases: 5. Germline V gene data show CDR1 as SGHVS and CDR2 as FQNEAQ. CDR3 sequence: CASSFQGARSNQPQHF. The CDR3 DNA sequence: TGTGCCAGCAGCTTCCAGGGGGCGCGGAGCAATCAGCCCCAGCATTTT.

The chain uses TRBV5-1 and TRBJ2-2; 8 bases are a match to TRBD1. Germline-derived CDR1 and CDR2 are SGHRS and YFSETQ. CDR3 length: 16 amino acids. J was trimmed by 1 base and V by 0 bases; bases with no gene match: 2. The CDR3 loop is CASSLGQGKNTGELFF. The CDR3 DNA follows: TGCGCCAGCAGCTTGGGACAGGGGAAGAACACCGGGGAGCTGTTTTTT.

The V and J genes are TRBV27 and TRBJ2-2; D call uncertain. V gave up 7 bases and J gave up 3 bases, with 12 bases separating them. The germline V gene has CDR1 MNHEY and CDR2 SMNVEV (reference sequence). There are 14 residues in the CDR3. For the CDR3, the DNA is TGTGCCAGCAAGCGCCTGGCGGACACCGGGGAGCTGTTTTTT. Amino acid sequence: CASKRLADTGELFF.

This clonotype was seen a single time. The rearrangement joins TRBV6-2 or TRBV6-3 to TRBJ1-1, with D unclear. V gave up 5 bases and J gave up 0 bases, with 16 bases separating them. Germline V gene data show CDR1 as MNHEY and CDR2 as SVGEGT. The CDR3 contains 16 residues. CDR3 protein: CASSRSIGEMNTEAFF. In nucleotides, the CDR3 is TGTGCCAGCAGTCGATCCATCGGGGAAATGAACACTGAAGCTTTCTTT.

This clonotype was counted at least ten times. The V and J genes are TRBV20-1 and TRBJ2-7; 13 nucleotides agree with TRBD2. V shed 3 bases and J 3 bases; nucleotides not matched to a gene: 2. This CDR3 region has 14 residues. From germline, CDR1 is DFQATT and CDR2 SNEGSKA (reference sequence). DNA of the CDR3: TGCAGTGCTAGGAGGACTAGCGGGAGCTACGAGCAGTACTTC. Translated, it gives CSARRTSGSYEQYF.

This clonotype was detected a few times. CDR3 amino acids: CASSPDPWAYEQYF. DNA of the CDR3: TGCGCCAGCAGCCCGGATCCGTGGGCCTACGAGCAGTACTTC. The chain recombines TRBV5-1 with TRBJ2-7; the D is unclear. Looked up from germline, CDR1 is SGHRS and CDR2 is YFSETQ. This CDR3 contains 14 residues. V lost 4 bases, J lost 2 bases, and 13 bases lay in between. The full variable domain, its missing parts supplied by reference TRBV5-1 and TRBJ2-7, is KAGVTQTPRYLIKTRGQQVTLSCSPISGHRSVSWYQQTPGQGLQFLFEYFSETQRNKGNFPGRFSGRQFSNSRSEMNVSTLELGDSALYLCASSPDPWAYEQYFGPGTRLTVT.

Comment on this clonotype: A read error is possible here, since a much larger clone lies one base away. The CDR3 DNA reads TGTGCCAGCAGTTACGGGGAGTTAAGTGAAGCTTGCTTT. Protein sequence: CASSYGELSEACF. The rearrangement uses TRBV6-5 and TRBJ1-1; the D is unclear. CDR1 MNHEY and CDR2 SVGAGI come from the germline V gene. The CDR3 covers 13 residues.